This TCR beta chain was found in a study of shared clonotypes between healthy human individuals. Profiled with immunoSEQ multiplex PCR; TCRdb holds only in-frame clones, not every one. The sample carries roughly 2.6 million clones, 90% to 95% recorded once. The sequence came from a man aged 18 to 29 in good health. Source material: naive CD4+ T cells sorted from blood. Subset described: CD45RA+ positively selected.

CDR3 in DNA: TGTGCCAGCAGCCAAGGGGCGGGAGGCGTTACAGATACGCAGTATTTT. Translated, it gives CASSQGAGGVTDTQYF. V is TRBV6-6 and J is TRBJ2-3; 8 nucleotides agree with TRBD2. The CDR3 covers 16 residues. Germline trimming cut 6 bases from V and 3 bases from J; bases unmatched to any gene: 11. Germline CDR1 reads MNHNY; CDR2 reads SVGAGI (reference sequence).